The 5 T cell receptor beta chains in this list originate from one sample, sequenced in a study of blood T cell repertoires in COVID-19. Method: immunoSEQ multiplex PCR; TCRdb's copy keeps in-frame clones and lacks some. The repertoire has 130,000 or so clones, about four fifths of them found once; the top ten carry roughly 12%. Sequencing was carried out using peripheral blood. These receptor sequences come from a human donor in a cohort sampled during active COVID-19.

The J gene is TRBJ2-3, the V gene TRBV24-1, with D possibly matching TRBD2 (5 bases). V was cut by 3 bases and J by 6 bases, with 15 bases left in between. Germline V gene lookup returns CDR1 KGHDR and CDR2 SFDVKD. The CDR3 spans 15 residues. CDR3 in DNA: TGTGCCACCAGTGATCCGAGGGATCGCCGGGATACGCAGTATTTT. Its translation is CATSDPRDRRDTQYF.

V gene TRBV29-1 combines with J gene TRBJ1-1, with D perhaps matching TRBD1 (6 bases). The CDR3 length is 12 residues. V shed 6 bases and J shed 7 bases, with 15 bases lying between them. CDR1 is SQVTM, CDR2 ANQGSEA, per germline. DNA for the CDR3: TGCAGCGTGACACAGGGCTCAGGTGAAGCTTTCTTT. This encodes CSVTQGSGEAFF.

This rearrangement joins TRBV7-2 to TRBJ1-4, with 12 bases aligning to TRBD1. With 10 bases clipped from V and 1 base from J, the junction kept 4 bases outside the gene matches. The germline V gene encodes CDR1 SGHTA and CDR2 FQGNSA. The CDR3 sequence is 15 residues long. The CDR3 sequence: CATGQGAITNEKLFF. The CDR3 DNA is TGTGCCACGGGACAGGGGGCGATAACTAATGAAAAACTGTTTTTT.

The CDR3 DNA reads as TGTGCCAGCAGCTTGGGACTAGCGGGGTACAATGAGCAGTTCTTC. The encoded protein is CASSLGLAGYNEQFF. The chain joins TRBV5-5 to TRBJ2-1; TRBD2 aligns across 11 bases. The CDR3 has 15 amino acids. Germline V gene lookup returns CDR1 SGHKS and CDR2 YYEKEE (reference sequence). Trimming at V came to 0 bases and at J to 4 bases, leaving 0 bases not matched to a gene.

The chain has TRBV11-3 and TRBJ2-3; 9 bases are shared with TRBD1. CDR3 length: 14 residues. Germline loops: CDR1 SGHNT, CDR2 YENEEA. V shed 5 bases and J 1 base; nucleotides not matched to a gene: 1. The CDR3, as DNA: TGTGCCAGCAGCCGGGACAGGGGCACAGATACGCAGTATTTT. Its translation is CASSRDRGTDTQYF.